This T cell receptor (beta chain) was found in a study of cytomegalovirus exposure and HLA in healthy donors. Overall study: Early released data comprised around 85 million unique TCRs from HLA-typed donors.

The PCR employed 60 Vbeta primers together with 13 Jbeta primers. TCRdb's table, derived via immunoSEQ multiplex PCR, lists solely in-frame clones and lacks some. The table records roughly 77,000 clones, around 9.1% of them present only once. Healthy bone marrow donors made up the donors. Notes on the study in general: TCR beta V- and J-gene trimming was later associated with a missense DCLRE1C variant.

This clone was observed a few times. Its antigen is still unknown. V lost 2 bases and J 0 bases, leaving 11 bases between the germline ends. Germline V CDR1 and CDR2: MGHRA, YSYEKL. CDR3 length: 15 residues. Sequenced: PBMCs. This clonotype was sampled from a man in his fifties or sixties in good health and CMV-seropositive. The rearrangement joins TRBV4-1 to TRBJ2-7, with a possible D match to TRBD2 (6 bases). CDR3 in amino acids: CASSQFWGVSYEQYF. The CDR3 DNA is TGCGCCAGCAGCCAATTTTGGGGGGTCTCCTACGAGCAGTACTTC.